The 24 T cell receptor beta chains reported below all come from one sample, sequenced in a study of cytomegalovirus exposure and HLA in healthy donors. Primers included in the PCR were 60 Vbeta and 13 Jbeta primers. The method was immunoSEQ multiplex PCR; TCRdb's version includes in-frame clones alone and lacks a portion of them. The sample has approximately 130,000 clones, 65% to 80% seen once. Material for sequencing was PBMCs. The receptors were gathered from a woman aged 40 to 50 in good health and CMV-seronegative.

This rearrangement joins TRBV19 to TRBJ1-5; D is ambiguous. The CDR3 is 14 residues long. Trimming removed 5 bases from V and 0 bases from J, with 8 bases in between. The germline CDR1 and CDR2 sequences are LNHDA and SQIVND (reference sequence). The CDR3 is CASSPTYSNQPQHF. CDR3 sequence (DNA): TGTGCCAGTAGTCCAACTTATAGCAATCAGCCCCAGCATTTT. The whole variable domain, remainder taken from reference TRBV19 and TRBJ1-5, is DGGITQSPKYLFRKEGQNVTLSCEQNLNHDAMYWYRQDPGQGLRLIYYSQIVNDFQKGDIAEGYSVSREKKESFPLTVTSAQKNPTAFYLCASSPTYSNQPQHFGDGTRLSIL.

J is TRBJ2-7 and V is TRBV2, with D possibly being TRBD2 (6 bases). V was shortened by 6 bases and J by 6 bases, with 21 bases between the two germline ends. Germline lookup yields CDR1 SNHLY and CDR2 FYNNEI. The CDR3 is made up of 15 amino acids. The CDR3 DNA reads TGTGCCAGCAGGCGGGGCGGGGCCCAGCTGGCCGAGCAGTACTTC. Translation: CASRRGGAQLAEQYF.

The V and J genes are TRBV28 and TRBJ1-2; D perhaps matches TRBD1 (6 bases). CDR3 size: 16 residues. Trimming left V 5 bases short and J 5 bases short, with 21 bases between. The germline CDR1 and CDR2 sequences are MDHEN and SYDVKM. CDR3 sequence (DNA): TGTGCCAGCAGTGTCGAGACAGGTCGGCTCCAATATGGCTACACCTTC. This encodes CASSVETGRLQYGYTF.

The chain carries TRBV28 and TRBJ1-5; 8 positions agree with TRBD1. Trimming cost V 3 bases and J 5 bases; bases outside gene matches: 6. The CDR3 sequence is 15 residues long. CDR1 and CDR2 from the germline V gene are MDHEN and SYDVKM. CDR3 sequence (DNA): TGTGCCAGCAGTTTTGGGACAGGAGGTCATCAGCCCCAGCATTTT. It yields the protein CASSFGTGGHQPQHF.

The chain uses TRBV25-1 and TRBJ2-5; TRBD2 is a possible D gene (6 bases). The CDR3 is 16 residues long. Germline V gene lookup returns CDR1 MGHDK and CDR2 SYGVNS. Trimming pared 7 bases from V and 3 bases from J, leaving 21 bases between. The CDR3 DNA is TGTGCCAGCACTAGCGAACCGACCGTGGTGGAAGAGACCCAGTACTTC. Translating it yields CASTSEPTVVEETQYF. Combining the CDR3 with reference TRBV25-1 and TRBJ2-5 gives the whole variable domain EADIYQTPRYLVIGTGKKITLECSQTMGHDKMYWYQQDPGMELHLIHYSYGVNSTEKGDLSSESTVSRIRTEHFPLTLESARPSHTSQYLCASTSEPTVVEETQYFGPGTRLLVL.

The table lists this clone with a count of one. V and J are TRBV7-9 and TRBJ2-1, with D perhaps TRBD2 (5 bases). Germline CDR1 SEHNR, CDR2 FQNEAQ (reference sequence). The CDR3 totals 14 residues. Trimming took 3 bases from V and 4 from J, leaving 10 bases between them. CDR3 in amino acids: CASSFDGKYNEQFF. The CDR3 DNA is TGTGCCAGCAGCTTTGACGGGAAATACAATGAGCAGTTCTTC.

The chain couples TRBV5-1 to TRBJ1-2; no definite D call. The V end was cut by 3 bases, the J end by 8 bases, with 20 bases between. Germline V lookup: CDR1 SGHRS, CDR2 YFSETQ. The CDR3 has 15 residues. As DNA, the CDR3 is TGCGCCAGCAGCTCCGAAAGGGAGAAGGATAAAGGCTACACCTTC. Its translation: CASSSEREKDKGYTF.

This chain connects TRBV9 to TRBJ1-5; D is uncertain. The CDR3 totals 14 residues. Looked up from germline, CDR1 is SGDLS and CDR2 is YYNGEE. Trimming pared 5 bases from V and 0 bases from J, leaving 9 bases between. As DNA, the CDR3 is TGTGCCAGCAGGGCGGAGCTTAGCAATCAGCCCCAGCATTTT. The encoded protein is CASRAELSNQPQHF.

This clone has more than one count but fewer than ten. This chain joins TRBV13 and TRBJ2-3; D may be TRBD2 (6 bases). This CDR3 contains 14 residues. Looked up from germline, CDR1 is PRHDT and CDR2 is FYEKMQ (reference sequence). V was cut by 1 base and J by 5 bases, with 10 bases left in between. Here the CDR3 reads CASSLAGGKDTQYF. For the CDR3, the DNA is TGTGCCAGCAGCTTAGCCGGAGGGAAAGATACGCAGTATTTT.

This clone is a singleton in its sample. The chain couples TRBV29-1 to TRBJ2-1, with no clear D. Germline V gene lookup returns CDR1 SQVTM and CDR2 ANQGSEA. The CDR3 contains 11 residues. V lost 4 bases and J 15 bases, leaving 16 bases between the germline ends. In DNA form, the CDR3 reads TGCAGCGTTGCTTCTGGTGAAAGCCGGTTCTTC. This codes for CSVASGESRFF.

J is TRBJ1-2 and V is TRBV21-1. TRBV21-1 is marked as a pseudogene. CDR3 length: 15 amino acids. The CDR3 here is CASTRGGAGYYGYTF. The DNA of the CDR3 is TGTGCCAGCACCCGAGGGGGGGCAGGCTACTATGGCTACACCTTC.

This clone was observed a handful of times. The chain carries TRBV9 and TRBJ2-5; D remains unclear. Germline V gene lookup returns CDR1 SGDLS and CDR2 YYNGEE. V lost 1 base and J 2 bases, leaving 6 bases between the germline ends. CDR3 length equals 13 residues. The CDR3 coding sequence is TGTGCCAGCAGCGTAAGCCTACAAGAGACCCAGTACTTC. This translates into CASSVSLQETQYF.

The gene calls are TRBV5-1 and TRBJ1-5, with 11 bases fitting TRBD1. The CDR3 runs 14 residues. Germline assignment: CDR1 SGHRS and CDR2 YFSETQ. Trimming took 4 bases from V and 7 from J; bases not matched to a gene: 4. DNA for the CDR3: TGCGCCAGCAGCACGGGACAGGGGGACCAGCCCCAGCATTTT. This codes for CASSTGQGDQPQHF.

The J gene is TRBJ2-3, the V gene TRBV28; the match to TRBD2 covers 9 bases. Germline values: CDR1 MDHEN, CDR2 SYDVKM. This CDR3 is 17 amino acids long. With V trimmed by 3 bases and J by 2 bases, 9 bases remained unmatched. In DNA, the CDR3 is TGTGCCAGCAGTTTGATAGGAGCGGGGGGCAACACAGATACGCAGTATTTT. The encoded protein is CASSLIGAGGNTDTQYF.

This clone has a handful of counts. The CDR3 bases are TGTGCCAGCAGCTTGATGCCTACAGGGTCTAACTATGGCTACACCTTC. This sequence encodes CASSLMPTGSNYGYTF. V and J are TRBV5-4 and TRBJ1-2; TRBD1 might be the D (6 bases). The CDR3 totals 16 residues. Trimming removed 1 base at V and 0 bases at J, with 13 bases between. Germline V gene data show CDR1 as SGHNT and CDR2 as YYREEE (reference sequence).

Here the CDR3 reads CASSRTGGEQYF. Here the CDR3 DNA reads TGTGCCAGCAGCCGGACGGGAGGCGAGCAGTACTTC. The rearrangement joins TRBV7-2 to TRBJ2-7; 7 bases align to TRBD2. Germline V gives CDR1 SGHTA, CDR2 FQGNSA. The CDR3 contains 12 residues. With 5 bases clipped from V and 6 bases from J, the junction kept 4 bases outside the gene matches.

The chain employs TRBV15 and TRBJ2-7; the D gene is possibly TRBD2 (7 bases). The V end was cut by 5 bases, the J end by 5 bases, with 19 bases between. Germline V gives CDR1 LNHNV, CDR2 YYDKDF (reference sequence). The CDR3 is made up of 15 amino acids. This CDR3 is CATSRGAGAIDEQYF. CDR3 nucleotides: TGTGCCACCAGCCGAGGGGCGGGGGCGATAGACGAGCAGTACTTC.

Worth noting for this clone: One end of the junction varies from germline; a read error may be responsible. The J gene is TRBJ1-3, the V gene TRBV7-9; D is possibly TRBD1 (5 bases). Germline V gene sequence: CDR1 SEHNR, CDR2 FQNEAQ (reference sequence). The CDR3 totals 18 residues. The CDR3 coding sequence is TGTTCCAGCAGCAGAAATGGGGGGGGTCTTCTTGTAGGAAACACCATATATTTT. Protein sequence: CSSSRNGGGLLVGNTIYF.

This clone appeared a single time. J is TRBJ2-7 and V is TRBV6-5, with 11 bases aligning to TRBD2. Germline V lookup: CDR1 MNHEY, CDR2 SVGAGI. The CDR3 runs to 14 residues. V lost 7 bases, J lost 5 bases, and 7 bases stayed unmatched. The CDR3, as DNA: TGTGCCAGCAAGTACCAACTAGCGGGAGACGAGCAGTACTTC. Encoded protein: CASKYQLAGDEQYF.

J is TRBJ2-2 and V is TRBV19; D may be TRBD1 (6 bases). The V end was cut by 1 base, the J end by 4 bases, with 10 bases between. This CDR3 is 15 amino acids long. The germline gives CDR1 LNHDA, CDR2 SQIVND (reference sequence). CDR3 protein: CASSIAGASTGELFF. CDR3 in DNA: TGTGCCAGTAGTATAGCAGGGGCGAGCACCGGGGAGCTGTTTTTT.

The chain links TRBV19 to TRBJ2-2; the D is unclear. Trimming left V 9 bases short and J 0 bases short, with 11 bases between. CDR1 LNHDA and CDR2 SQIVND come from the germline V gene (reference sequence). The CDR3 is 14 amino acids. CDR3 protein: CASLDFANTGELFF. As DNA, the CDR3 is TGTGCCAGCCTAGATTTCGCGAACACCGGGGAGCTGTTTTTT. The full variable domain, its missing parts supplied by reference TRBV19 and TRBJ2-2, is DGGITQSPKYLFRKEGQNVTLSCEQNLNHDAMYWYRQDPGQGLRLIYYSQIVNDFQKGDIAEGYSVSREKKESFPLTVTSAQKNPTAFYLCASLDFANTGELFFGEGSRLTVL.

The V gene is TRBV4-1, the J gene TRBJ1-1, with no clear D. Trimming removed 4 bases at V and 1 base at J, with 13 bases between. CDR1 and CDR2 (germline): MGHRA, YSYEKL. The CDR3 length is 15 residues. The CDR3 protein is CASSLDRSSNTEAFF. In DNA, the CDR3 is TGCGCCAGCAGCCTAGACCGTTCCTCGAACACTGAAGCTTTCTTT.

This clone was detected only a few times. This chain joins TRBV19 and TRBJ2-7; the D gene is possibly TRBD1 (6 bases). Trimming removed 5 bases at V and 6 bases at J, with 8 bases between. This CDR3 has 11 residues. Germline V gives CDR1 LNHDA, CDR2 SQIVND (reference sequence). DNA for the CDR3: TGTGCCAGTAGTGTACAGGGCGAGCAGTACTTC. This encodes CASSVQGEQYF. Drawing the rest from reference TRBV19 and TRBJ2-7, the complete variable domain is DGGITQSPKYLFRKEGQNVTLSCEQNLNHDAMYWYRQDPGQGLRLIYYSQIVNDFQKGDIAEGYSVSREKKESFPLTVTSAQKNPTAFYLCASSVQGEQYFGPGTRLTVT.

The DNA for the CDR3 is TGTGCCAGCAGTTACGGGGGGACTAATGAAAAACTGTTTTTT. Its translation is CASSYGGTNEKLFF. The rearrangement links TRBV6-5 to TRBJ1-4; maybe TRBD1 (5 bases). The CDR3 loop spans 14 amino acids. V gave up 2 bases and J gave up 2 bases, with 6 bases separating them. Germline lookup yields CDR1 MNHEY and CDR2 SVGAGI.